The rows below give T cell receptor beta chains drawn from one sample of a study of T cell responses to AZD1222 COVID-19 vaccine. Sequenced by immunoSEQ multiplex PCR; TCRdb stores in-frame clones only, minus some. The sample lists 100,000 to 150,000 clones, roughly nine tenths occurring once. This specimen consisted of peripheral blood, obtained on day 0 of AZD1222 vaccination. These receptors originate from an adult in good health. Both conserved end residues are part of each CDR3. D genes are given only for firm matches. Clone size is not always given. Where it is, it says once, few, many or a class for expanded clones.

V gene	J gene	clone size	CDR3 length	D gene	CDR3 protein	CDR3 DNA
TRBV28	TRBJ1-4	-	14	TRBD1	CASLQGGSGEKLFF	TGTGCCAGCCTCCAGGGGGGTAGTGGAGAAAAACTGTTTTTT
TRBV7-9	TRBJ1-6	-	14	-	CASSFGGYNSPLHF	TGTGCCAGCAGCTTTGGGGGATATAATTCACCCCTCCACTTT
TRBV28	TRBJ1-5	-	14	-	CASSFWQGGQPQHF	TGTGCCAGCAGTTTTTGGCAGGGCGGACAGCCCCAGCATTTT
TRBV28	TRBJ2-5	-	18	TRBD2	CASSPSGGAPILQETQYF	TGTGCCAGCAGCCCTAGCGGGGGGGCTCCCATACTTCAAGAGACCCAGTACTTC
TRBV11-2	TRBJ2-1	few	11	-	CASSPQHGQFF	TGTGCCAGCAGCCCCCAGCATGGGCAGTTCTTC
TRBV28	TRBJ1-5	-	14	-	CASNWRGLEQPQHF	TGTGCCAGCAATTGGCGGGGCCTGGAGCAGCCCCAGCATTTT
TRBV5-1	TRBJ2-7	-	12	TRBD1	CASRTGNYEQYF	TGCGCCAGTCGGACAGGGAACTACGAGCAGTACTTC
TRBV7-9	TRBJ1-3	-	13	-	CASSAPTSVTIYF	TGTGCCAGCAGCGCCCCCACCTCTGTCACCATATATTTT
TRBV24-1	TRBJ2-5	-	15	TRBD1	CATSDHRGPQETQYF	TGTGCCACCAGTGATCACAGGGGGCCCCAAGAGACCCAGTACTTC
TRBV30	TRBJ1-2	-	17	-	CAWRVLSGHLSNYGYTF	TGTGCCTGGAGGGTATTGTCGGGACACTTGAGCAACTATGGCTACACCTTC
TRBV5-1	TRBJ2-2	-	17	-	CASSFDRVSRWTGELFF	TGCGCCAGCAGCTTTGACAGAGTCTCCCGGTGGACCGGGGAGCTGTTTTTT
TRBV3-1/TRBV3-2	TRBJ1-3	-	14	-	CASSTDGSGNTIYF	TGTGCCAGCAGCACGGACGGATCTGGAAACACCATATATTTT
TRBV11-2	TRBJ1-5	-	14	-	CASSLSDSNQPQHF	TGTGCCAGCAGCTTATCCGATAGCAATCAGCCCCAGCATTTT
TRBV28	TRBJ2-7	-	12	TRBD1	CASIRTGGLQYF	TGTGCCAGCATTCGAACAGGGGGGTTGCAGTACTTC
TRBV28	TRBJ2-1	-	12	-	CASASSYNEQFF	TGTGCCAGCGCGTCGTCCTACAATGAGCAGTTCTTC
TRBV28	TRBJ1-1	-	16	-	CASSFPSAIGDTEAFF	TGTGCCAGCTCTTTTCCCTCGGCTATAGGGGACACTGAAGCTTTCTTT
TRBV30	TRBJ1-2	-	13	-	CAWDSTPGIGYTF	TGTGCCTGGGACTCAACCCCAGGTATAGGCTACACCTTC
TRBV11-2	TRBJ2-5	-	12	-	CASRRGWGTQYF	TGTGCCAGCAGACGTGGGTGGGGGACCCAGTACTTC
TRBV6-6	TRBJ1-4	-	16	-	CASSALGTTLNEKLFF	TGTGCCAGCAGCGCCTTAGGGACAACTCTAAATGAAAAACTGTTTTTT
TRBV6-5	TRBJ1-1	-	14	-	CASEVGLLNTEAFF	TGTGCCAGCGAAGTGGGGTTATTGAACACTGAAGCTTTCTTT